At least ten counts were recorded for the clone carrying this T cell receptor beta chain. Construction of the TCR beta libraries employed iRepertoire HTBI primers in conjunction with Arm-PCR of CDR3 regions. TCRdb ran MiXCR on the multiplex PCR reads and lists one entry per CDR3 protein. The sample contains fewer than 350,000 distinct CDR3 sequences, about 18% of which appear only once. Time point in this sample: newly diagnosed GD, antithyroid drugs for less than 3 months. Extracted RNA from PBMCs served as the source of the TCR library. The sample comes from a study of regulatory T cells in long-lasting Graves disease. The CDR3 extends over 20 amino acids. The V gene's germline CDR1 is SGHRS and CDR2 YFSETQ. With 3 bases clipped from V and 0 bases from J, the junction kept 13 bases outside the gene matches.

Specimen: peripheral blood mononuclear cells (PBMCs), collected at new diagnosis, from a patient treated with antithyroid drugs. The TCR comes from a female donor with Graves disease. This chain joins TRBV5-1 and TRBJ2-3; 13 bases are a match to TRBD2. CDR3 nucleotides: TGCGCCAGCAGCTCACTGGGTCTCGGACTAGCGGGAGCTAGCACAGATACGCAGTATTTT. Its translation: CASSSLGLGLAGASTDTQYF.